This T cell receptor (beta chain) was observed in a study of blood T cell repertoires in COVID-19. The overall study: There were acute and convalescent COVID-19 samples, and they came from the United States, Italy and Spain. PBMCs, B-cell-depleted T cells, or T cells were the source of the cDNA or gDNA that made up the material.

Germline V gene sequence: CDR1 SGHRS, CDR2 YFSETQ. CDR3 size: 14 residues. Trimming took 0 bases from V and 8 from J; bases not matched to a gene: 4. Seattle cases were enrolled at active infection and followed longitudinally. The authors' processing: Reference gene primer amplification gave estimated nucleated cell counts. Sequencing was performed with immunoSEQ multiplex PCR; in TCRdb, only in-frame clones are kept and a portion is missing. V and J calls and clone size are as listed in that table; D and trimming were resolved from the DNA. The sample consists of about 96,000 clones, over 85% of them appearing once.

Sequencing was carried out using peripheral blood. This clonotype originated in a human donor with COVID-19, enrolled during active disease. The donor label of this sample is uncertain. This chain uses TRBV5-1 with TRBJ1-4; 7 nucleotides agree with TRBD1. The CDR3 region is CASSLGQGLEKLFF. CDR3 nucleotides: TGCGCCAGCAGCTTGGGACAGGGCCTGGAAAAACTGTTTTTT.